The source of this T cell receptor (beta chain) is a study of T cell repertoires in cytomegalovirus infection. General study findings and limits: Identification of carriers of CMV plus the relevant HLA was achieved through cumulative public TCR beta family frequency. In two of eight donors, the top clonotype was HLA-C-restricted CMV-specific.

V lost 4 bases to trimming and J lost 4 bases, with 16 bases between them. CDR1 and CDR2 (germline): KGHSH, LQKENI. This CDR3 comprises 15 residues. TCRdb re-called the reads through MiXCR, storing one row per CDR3 protein. The data show some 500,000 distinct CDR3 sequences, with 33% seen just once and roughly 16% held by the top ten. This clonotype was observed a handful of times. Its matching antigen is unknown. The clonotype originates from a human donor in good health (CMV status not recorded). Some clones in this sample may be carry-over from other donors' samples. J is TRBJ2-5 and V is TRBV18, with a tentative D call TRBD1 (6 bases). Sequenced material: cultured PBMCs, taken from culture after CMV antigen stimulation. CDR3 sequence reads: CASSQIPQGGETQYF. CDR3 nucleotides: TGTGCCAGCTCACAGATACCACAGGGCGGAGAGACCCAGTACTTC.